This T cell receptor beta chain was recovered during a study of T cells in Graves' hyperthyroidism and ophthalmopathy. RNA transcripts served as the template for amplifying TCR beta CDR3 regions. First-round RT-PCR targeting the TCR CDR3 was performed with the HTBI primer set. TCRdb re-analysed the multiplex PCR reads in MiXCR, keeping a single row per CDR3 protein. Of 500,000 to 750,000 distinct CDR3 sequences in the sample, around 42% are singletons; the top ten hold around 7.7%. The V end lost 2 bases, the J end lost 9 bases, and 16 bases lay between the germline ends. The CDR3 has 14 amino acids. Per the germline V gene, CDR1 is MNHEY and CDR2 is SVGAGI.

Sequencing was performed on peripheral blood or thyroid tissue (not recorded which). This clonotype was obtained from a woman younger than 35 with Graves' hyperthyroidism. J is TRBJ2-5 and V is TRBV6-5; possible D gene TRBD1, 5 bases. The CDR3: CASSYRGRNQPQYF. In DNA form, the CDR3 reads TGTGCCAGCAGTTACAGGGGAAGGAATCAGCCCCAGTACTTC.